Listed here are 21 T cell receptor beta chains from one sample, sequenced in a study of T cells after yellow fever vaccination. From the 5' RACE reads, TCRdb called clonotypes with MiXCR, one entry per CDR3 protein. This sample has around 65,000 distinct CDR3 sequences; around 5% occur once, and the top ten carry 2.2%. This specimen consisted of CD4+ T cells sorted from PBMCs, obtained approximately 15 days after the first yellow fever vaccination. The source of these receptors is a man between 18 and 29 years old who received the YFV17D yellow fever vaccine.

A remark on this clonotype: It may be a read error: a sequence one base away is much more abundant. The chain recombines TRBV7-2 with TRBJ1-5; D uncertain. The V gene's germline CDR1 is SGHTA and CDR2 FQGNSA. The CDR3 is made up of 16 amino acids. V shed 1 base and J shed 0 bases, with 10 bases lying between them. For the CDR3, the DNA is TGTGCCAGCAGCTTAGTGGAAGGGTATAGCAATCAGCCCCAGCATTTT. This codes for CASSLVEGYSNQPQHF.

With regard to this clonotype: A much larger clonotype is one base distant, so this may be a read error. This chain links TRBV12-3 or TRBV12-4 with TRBJ2-1; D uncertain. Between the trimmed V and J ends, which lost 4 bases and 6 bases, there was a span of 7 bases. CDR3 size: 12 residues. Here the CDR3 DNA reads TGTGCCAGCAGTTCAGTCAGCAATGAGCAGTTCTTC. This sequence encodes CASSSVSNEQFF.

This clonotype was observed many times. CDR3 residues: CASGPLAAPATQYF. The CDR3 nucleotides read TGTGCCAGCGGCCCTCTCGCGGCCCCCGCCACCCAGTACTTC. The rearrangement uses TRBV7-2 and TRBJ2-5, with D hard to call. Germline CDR1 SGHTA, CDR2 FQGNSA. This CDR3 region has 14 residues. V lost 8 bases to trimming and J lost 8 bases, with 21 bases between them.

This clonotype has at least ten counts. V gene TRBV5-1 combines with J gene TRBJ1-1; no firm D call. Germline loops: CDR1 SGHRS, CDR2 YFSETQ. The CDR3 runs 11 residues. V gave up 5 bases and J gave up 3 bases, with 5 bases separating them. The CDR3 loop reads CASRLDTEAFF. CDR3 coding DNA: TGCGCCAGCAGGCTCGACACTGAAGCTTTCTTT. Using reference TRBV5-1 and TRBJ1-1 for the parts outside the CDR3, the full variable domain is KAGVTQTPRYLIKTRGQQVTLSCSPISGHRSVSWYQQTPGQGLQFLFEYFSETQRNKGNFPGRFSGRQFSNSRSEMNVSTLELGDSALYLCASRLDTEAFFGQGTRLTVV.

The chain links TRBV6-5 to TRBJ2-7, with D unclear. The CDR3 is 13 amino acids. The germline gives CDR1 MNHEY, CDR2 SVGAGI. V was cut by 4 bases and J by 4 bases, with 11 bases left in between. CDR3 in DNA: TGTGCCAGCAGTTCCCGACGAGATTACGAGCAGTACTTC. Protein sequence: CASSSRRDYEQYF.

This clonotype has ten or more counts. Germline is not matched at one junction end, which may reflect a read error. The rearrangement links TRBV29-1 to TRBJ1-4; possible D gene TRBD1, 5 bases. CDR1 is SQVTM, CDR2 ANQGSEA, per germline. The CDR3 has 8 amino acids. In nucleotides, the CDR3 is TGCAGCACGGGAGATGGGGGATTT. This translates into CSTGDGGF.

There are many counts of this clonotype. The chain is built from TRBV5-4 and TRBJ2-1; unclear D gene. The CDR3 spans 13 residues. V lost 0 bases to trimming and J lost 4 bases, with 5 bases between them. Germline V CDR1 and CDR2: SGHNT, YYREEE (reference sequence). The CDR3 protein is CASSLVAYNEQFF. The CDR3 nucleotides are TGTGCCAGCAGCTTGGTGGCATACAATGAGCAGTTCTTC.

This clonotype was counted ten times or more. This chain links TRBV7-2 with TRBJ2-7; 10 bases fit TRBD2. Germline V gene sequence: CDR1 SGHTA, CDR2 FQGNSA. The CDR3 consists of 17 residues. Trimming took 0 bases from V and 4 from J; bases not matched to a gene: 9. The CDR3 is CASSLAPSAGGLYEQYF. The CDR3 DNA reads TGTGCCAGCAGCTTAGCCCCTTCAGCGGGGGGGCTGTACGAGCAGTACTTC.

This clonotype has only one observation. Just one base apart from a much larger clone, this may be a read error. The CDR3 nucleotides are TGTGCCAGCAGTTACTGGGTGGAAGCTTTCTTT. It is translated as CASSYWVEAFF. The V and J genes are TRBV6-5 and TRBJ1-1; D call uncertain. The CDR3 runs 11 residues. CDR1 and CDR2 (germline): MNHEY, SVGAGI. V lost 1 base and J lost 8, with 5 bases in between.

This clonotype appeared a few times. The rearrangement links TRBV5-4 to TRBJ2-7; D is perhaps TRBD1 or TRBD2 (6 bases each). Germline V gene sequence: CDR1 SGHNT, CDR2 YYREEE (reference sequence). The CDR3 contains 14 residues. Trimming removed 0 bases from V and 6 bases from J, with 13 bases in between. The CDR3 protein is CASSLEGGLREQYF. The DNA for the CDR3 is TGTGCCAGCAGCTTGGAAGGGGGGCTCCGCGAGCAGTACTTC.

This clonotype was recorded at least ten times. This chain's CDR3 is CASTDGGARWDTQYF. In DNA, the CDR3 is TGCGCCAGCACCGACGGGGGGGCGAGATGGGATACGCAGTATTTT. V and J are TRBV5-1 and TRBJ2-3; 8 nucleotides agree with TRBD2. The CDR3 runs to 15 residues. Germline lookup yields CDR1 SGHRS and CDR2 YFSETQ. Unmatched junction bases numbered 12, after V lost 6 bases and J lost 6 bases.

This clonotype was observed at least ten times. The chain links TRBV12-3 or TRBV12-4 to TRBJ1-2; TRBD1 agrees at 9 bases. The CDR3 totals 14 residues. V lost 5 bases, J lost 8 bases, and 9 bases stayed unmatched. The CDR3 sequence: CASSVGQGIEGYTF. The CDR3 coding sequence is TGTGCCAGCAGTGTGGGACAGGGAATCGAGGGCTACACCTTC.

This clonotype came up many times. The V gene is TRBV7-2, the J gene TRBJ2-3; D remains ambiguous. The CDR3 loop spans 12 amino acids. Trimming cost V 5 bases and J 2 bases, with 5 bases left between them. Germline V gene lookup returns CDR1 SGHTA and CDR2 FQGNSA. The CDR3 DNA reads as TGTGCCAGCAGCCGCGACACAGATACGCAGTATTTT. Its protein product is CASSRDTDTQYF.

At least ten counts were recorded for this clonotype. This chain uses TRBV5-1 with TRBJ2-1; perhaps TRBD1 as D (5 bases). The CDR3 is 14 amino acids. The germline V and J ends were trimmed by 4 bases and 0 bases, with 8 bases remaining between them. Germline loops: CDR1 SGHRS, CDR2 YFSETQ. CDR3: CASSRQSSYNEQFF. In DNA form, the CDR3 reads TGCGCCAGCAGCCGACAGAGCTCCTACAATGAGCAGTTCTTC. Full variable domain (missing parts from reference TRBV5-1 and TRBJ2-1): KAGVTQTPRYLIKTRGQQVTLSCSPISGHRSVSWYQQTPGQGLQFLFEYFSETQRNKGNFPGRFSGRQFSNSRSEMNVSTLELGDSALYLCASSRQSSYNEQFFGPGTRLTVL.

There are many counts of this clonotype. The J gene is TRBJ1-2, the V gene TRBV6-1; 7 positions match TRBD1. The germline V gene has CDR1 MNHNS and CDR2 SASEGT. This CDR3 region has 17 residues. V lost 3 bases to trimming and J lost 3 bases; unmatched junction nucleotides: 13. The CDR3 region is CASSDMAGGYGHYGYTF. The CDR3 coding sequence is TGTGCCAGCAGTGACATGGCAGGGGGATATGGTCACTATGGCTACACCTTC.

This clonotype was seen repeatedly, ten times or more. This rearrangement joins TRBV12-3 or TRBV12-4 to TRBJ2-5; weak D call: TRBD2 (5 bases). The CDR3 runs to 15 residues. The V and J ends lost 6 bases and 3 bases respectively, with 17 bases between them. DNA of the CDR3: TGTGCCAGCAGGAAAGCCCTGAACGGGAAAGAGACCCAGTACTTC. It codes for CASRKALNGKETQYF.

This clonotype appeared many times. The chain combines TRBV20-1 with TRBJ1-3; maybe TRBD1 (5 bases). Germline CDR1 is DFQATT and CDR2 is SNEGSKA (reference sequence). The V end was cut by 3 bases, the J end by 4 bases, with 10 bases between. This CDR3 is built from 13 residues. The CDR3 reads CSASQGGGNTIYF. The CDR3 nucleotides are TGCAGTGCTAGCCAGGGCGGCGGAAACACCATATATTTT.

This clonotype has at least ten counts. This chain connects TRBV7-2 to TRBJ2-5; 9 bases match TRBD1. The CDR3 extends over 15 amino acids. In germline, CDR1 is SGHTA, CDR2 FQGNSA. V trimming: 2 bases; J trimming: 13 bases; junction bases outside the gene matches: 14. The CDR3 protein is CASSLNVGQGPQGYF. In nucleotides, the CDR3 is TGTGCCAGCAGCTTAAATGTGGGACAGGGTCCTCAGGGGTACTTC.

This clonotype was observed many times. The chain recombines TRBV30 with TRBJ2-2; a weak D match, TRBD1 (5 bases). V was clipped by 3 bases and J by 1 base, with 6 bases between them. There are 13 residues in the CDR3. CDR1 is GTSNPN and CDR2 is SVGIG in the germline V gene (reference sequence). CDR3 region: CAWRGQNTGELFF. The CDR3 DNA reads TGTGCCTGGAGAGGACAGAACACCGGGGAGCTGTTTTTT.

For this clonotype: A much larger clone differs from this one at a single base, so this may be a read error. The genes are TRBV5-1 and TRBJ2-5; D may match TRBD1 or TRBD2 (5 bases each). The CDR3 length is 15 residues. Germline V gene data show CDR1 as SGHRS and CDR2 as YFSETQ. Here the CDR3 reads CASSQRQPPEENQYF. DNA for the CDR3: TGCGCCAGCAGCCAGCGACAGCCTCCGGAGGAGAACCAGTACTTC.

V gene TRBV20-1 combines with J gene TRBJ1-1; D remains unclear. Germline CDR1 DFQATT, CDR2 SNEGSKA (reference sequence). V lost 1 base and J lost 1, with 10 bases in between. CDR3 length: 14 residues. The CDR3 loop is CSARGPARNTEAFF. The CDR3 region has the DNA TGCAGTGCTAGAGGCCCAGCAAGGAACACTGAAGCTTTCTTT.